A selection of T cell receptor beta chains follows, all from one sample in a study of cytomegalovirus exposure and HLA in healthy donors. Generated by immunoSEQ multiplex PCR, the TCRdb table keeps only in-frame clones and is missing some. Seen here are about 140,000 clones, 80% to 85% observed once, and the top ten hold just over 8%. The sample consisted of PBMCs. The receptor source for this set is a woman in her fifties or sixties in good health and CMV-seropositive. Both conserved end residues are part of each CDR3. The D gene is left open where the match is weak. Expanded clones get a size class; other rows say once, few or many, or leave the size out.

v_gene	j_gene	d_gene	abundance	CDR3aa	CDR3nt
TRBV30	TRBJ1-4	NA	NA	CAWRQLGARREKLFF	TGTGCCTGGCGACAGCTGGGGGCGCGACGTGAAAAACTGTTTTTT
TRBV7-3	TRBJ2-5	TRBD2	NA	CASSLGPGLQETQYF	TGTGCCAGCAGCTTGGGACCGGGACTACAAGAGACCCAGTACTTC
TRBV6-6	TRBJ1-5	TRBD1	NA	CASSQGQGITGQPQHF	TGTGCCAGCAGTCAAGGACAGGGGATAACGGGGCAGCCCCAGCATTTT
TRBV29-1	TRBJ2-1	NA	few	CSVGGSDFNEQFF	TGCAGCGTTGGGGGTTCGGACTTCAATGAGCAGTTCTTC
TRBV14	TRBJ2-5	NA	NA	CASSPGTRQYPNF	TGTGCCAGCAGCCCCGGGACACGTCAATACCCCAACTTC
TRBV12-5	TRBJ2-5	NA	NA	CASGLGDRQETQYF	TGTGCTAGTGGTTTGGGAGACAGGCAAGAGACCCAGTACTTC
TRBV6-5	TRBJ1-2	NA	NA	CASSYAGDGYTF	TGTGCCAGCAGTTACGCGGGGGATGGCTACACCTTC
TRBV6-5	TRBJ2-1	NA	NA	CASSPPGLGDEQFF	TGTGCCAGCAGTCCGCCGGGACTCGGTGATGAGCAGTTCTTC
TRBV7-8	TRBJ2-1	TRBD2	once	CASSPGGVNEQFF	TGTGCCAGCAGCCCGGGGGGGGTTAATGAGCAGTTCTTC
TRBV5-1	TRBJ2-1	TRBD2	NA	CASSLALLAGGGVPPQFF	TGCGCCAGCAGCTTGGCCTTGCTAGCGGGGGGGGGCGTCCCGCCTCAGTTCTTC
TRBV10-3	TRBJ1-1	TRBD1	few	CASSTGEETEAFF	TGTGCCAGTTCGACAGGGGAGGAGACTGAAGCTTTCTTT
TRBV19	TRBJ1-5	NA	NA	CASRVTGNYQPQHF	TGTGCGAGTAGGGTCACAGGGAACTATCAGCCCCAGCATTTT
TRBV5-1	TRBJ2-1	TRBD2	NA	CASSLNPAGSNNEQFF	TGCGCCAGCAGCTTGAACCCAGCGGGGAGCAACAATGAGCAGTTCTTC
TRBV30	TRBJ1-3	TRBD1	NA	CAWSVLIGRAGGFGNTIYF	TGTGCCTGGAGTGTCCTTATTGGCCGGGCAGGGGGCTTTGGAAACACCATATATTTT
TRBV7-9	TRBJ2-7	TRBD2	NA	CASSLGAGGTYEQYF	TGTGCCAGCAGCTTAGGGGCGGGAGGAACCTACGAGCAGTACTTC
TRBV5-1	TRBJ1-2	TRBD1	NA	CASSWDSSYGYTF	TGCGCCAGCAGCTGGGACAGCTCCTATGGCTACACCTTC
TRBV19	TRBJ2-6	NA	once	CASSIRYRVSGANVLTF	TGTGCCAGTAGTATTAGATACAGGGTTTCCGGGGCCAACGTCCTGACTTTC
TRBV5-4	TRBJ2-1	TRBD2	NA	CASSLSGGAIEQFF	TGTGCCAGCAGCTTGAGCGGGGGGGCCATTGAGCAGTTCTTC
TRBV9	TRBJ2-7	TRBD1	NA	CASSIDRGSEQYF	TGTGCCAGCAGCATTGACAGGGGGAGCGAGCAGTACTTC
TRBV4-3	TRBJ1-1	TRBD1	NA	CASSQDNRGIGAFF	TGCGCCAGCAGCCAAGATAACAGGGGGATCGGAGCTTTCTTT
TRBV5-8	TRBJ2-1	NA	NA	CASRGRSGYNEQFF	TGTGCCAGCAGAGGGAGATCCGGATACAATGAGCAGTTCTTC
TRBV11-2	TRBJ1-1	NA	NA	CASSLTTQFEAFF	TGTGCCAGCAGCCTTACCACGCAGTTTGAAGCTTTCTTT
TRBV5-1	TRBJ2-3	TRBD1	NA	CASRDRGWGTQYF	TGCGCCAGCAGAGACAGGGGGTGGGGTACGCAGTATTTT
TRBV29-1	TRBJ2-3	TRBD2	NA	CSVGLLAGVADTQYF	TGCAGCGTAGGGCTACTAGCGGGAGTAGCAGATACGCAGTATTTT
TRBV29-1	TRBJ2-3	TRBD2	NA	CSVRGLGTDTQYF	TGCAGCGTTAGGGGACTAGGCACAGATACGCAGTATTTT
TRBV29-1	TRBJ2-7	TRBD2	few	CSVLSGATYEQYF	TGCAGCGTTTTAAGCGGGGCGACCTACGAGCAGTACTTC
TRBV6-5	TRBJ2-7	NA	NA	CASSLTGSYEQYF	TGTGCCAGCAGCTTGACTGGCTCCTACGAGCAGTACTTC
TRBV9	TRBJ2-2	NA	once	CASSVLDAGELFF	TGTGCCAGCAGCGTACTAGACGCCGGGGAGCTGTTTTTT
TRBV11-3	TRBJ2-2	NA	few	CASSYAGYTGELFF	TGTGCCAGCAGCTACGCGGGGTACACCGGGGAGCTGTTTTTT
TRBV28	TRBJ2-7	NA	NA	CASSWTDDYTTGEQYF	TGTGCCAGCAGCTGGACGGACGACTATACTACGGGGGAGCAGTACTTC
TRBV29-1	TRBJ2-1	TRBD2	NA	CSAGGGLALLEQFF	TGCAGCGCCGGGGGGGGACTAGCCCTTTTAGAGCAGTTCTTC
TRBV4-1	TRBJ2-7	NA	NA	CASSQGWGAYEQYF	TGCGCCAGCAGCCAAGGTTGGGGGGCCTACGAGCAGTACTTC
TRBV5-4	TRBJ2-7	TRBD2	NA	CASSTNRGSSGRVYEQYF	TGTGCCAGCAGCACCAACAGGGGTAGTAGCGGGAGGGTCTACGAGCAGTACTTC
TRBV4-1	TRBJ1-5	NA	few	CASSQGSTRDQPQHF	TGCGCCAGCAGCCAAGGGTCAACGCGGGATCAGCCCCAGCATTTT
TRBV18	TRBJ1-3	NA	few	CASSSDIGSGNTIYF	TGTGCCAGCTCATCGGACATCGGCTCTGGAAACACCATATATTTT
TRBV6-1	TRBJ1-2	TRBD1	few	CASLLSRTGPYGYTF	TGTGCCAGCCTCCTATCCAGGACAGGGCCTTATGGCTACACCTTC
TRBV6-5	TRBJ2-5	NA	once	CASSLMQGTMETQYF	TGTGCCAGCAGTTTAATGCAGGGGACCATGGAGACCCAGTACTTC
TRBV2	TRBJ2-4	TRBD1	NA	CASTRQGQGIQYF	TGTGCCAGCACCCGACAGGGGCAGGGCATTCAGTACTTC
TRBV5-5	TRBJ1-5	NA	NA	CASSSFAGDQPQHF	TGTGCCAGCAGTTCGTTCGCAGGGGATCAGCCCCAGCATTTT
TRBV7-2	TRBJ1-1	NA	NA	CASSSHQVSEAFF	TGTGCCAGCAGCTCACACCAGGTTTCTGAAGCTTTCTTT
TRBV5-4	TRBJ2-7	NA	NA	CASSLGGGHARNYEQYF	TGTGCCAGCAGCTTGGGAGGCGGACACGCCAGGAACTACGAGCAGTACTTC
TRBV10-3	TRBJ2-3	TRBD2	NA	CAISWSSGVFSTDTQYF	TGTGCCATCAGTTGGTCGAGCGGGGTTTTTTCCACAGATACGCAGTATTTT
TRBV19	TRBJ2-2	TRBD1	once	CASSIGTGNGGELFF	TGTGCCAGTAGTATTGGGACAGGTAACGGCGGGGAGCTGTTTTTT
TRBV5-1	TRBJ1-5	TRBD1	NA	CASRLDGQVFQPQHF	TGCGCCAGCCGTCTTGACGGACAGGTCTTTCAGCCCCAGCATTTT
TRBV11-2	TRBJ2-6	NA	NA	CASSLRASSSGANVLTF	TGTGCCAGCAGCTTAAGAGCTTCAAGCTCTGGGGCCAACGTCCTGACTTTC
TRBV21-1	TRBJ2-1	NA	NA	CASSKARAGAWHSEQFF	TGTGCCAGCAGCAAAGCAAGAGCGGGAGCCTGGCATAGTGAGCAGTTCTTC
TRBV7-9	TRBJ2-1	NA	NA	CASIVTAADNEQFF	TGTGCCAGCATCGTGACTGCGGCAGACAATGAGCAGTTCTTC
TRBV7-9	TRBJ2-7	TRBD1	NA	CASSTRDRYEQYF	TGTGCCAGCAGCACCAGGGACAGATACGAGCAGTACTTC
TRBV28	TRBJ2-1	NA	NA	CASSLDSGDYNEQFF	TGTGCCAGCAGTCTCGACTCGGGGGACTACAATGAGCAGTTCTTC
TRBV29-1	TRBJ2-3	TRBD1	NA	CSVDARDSITDTQYF	TGCAGCGTCGACGCGAGGGACAGCATCACAGATACGCAGTATTTT
TRBV5-1	TRBJ1-2	NA	few	CASSLAPDTHYGYTF	TGCGCCAGCAGCTTGGCCCCAGACACCCACTATGGCTACACCTTC